These 21 T cell receptor beta chains originate from one sample sequenced in a study of blood T cell repertoires in COVID-19. Libraries were prepared by immunoSEQ multiplex PCR; TCRdb keeps only in-frame clonotypes and omits some of them. Among 200,000 to 250,000 clones listed, about nine tenths were seen once. The sample consisted of peripheral blood. These TCRs come from a man between 60 and 75 years old who had recovered from COVID-19.

This chain links TRBV7-3 with TRBJ1-1, with 8 bases that match TRBD1. CDR1 SGHTA and CDR2 FQGTGA come from the germline V gene. The junction had 7 bases not matched to a gene; V was cut back by 0 bases and J by 7 bases. The CDR3 length is 15 residues. DNA of the CDR3: TGTGCCAGCAGCTTAACGTTTGACAGGGGAAGTGAAGCTTTCTTT. This codes for CASSLTFDRGSEAFF.

V gene TRBV7-3 combines with J gene TRBJ2-7, with TRBD2 matching over 7 bases. Germline-derived CDR1 and CDR2 are SGHTA and FQGTGA. The CDR3 is 16 residues long. Unmatched junction bases numbered 10, after V lost 5 bases and J lost 0 bases. CDR3 nucleotide sequence: TGTGCCAGCAGCACAGCCGGGAGCGGGGCCTCCTACGAGCAGTACTTC. Translated, it gives CASSTAGSGASYEQYF.

V is TRBV3-1 (or the pseudogene TRBV3-2) and J is TRBJ2-3; TRBD2 aligns across 12 bases. The CDR3 covers 16 residues. The germline gives CDR1 LGHDT, CDR2 YNNKEL (reference sequence). The V gene end was trimmed by 8 bases and the J gene end by 0 bases; junction bases not matched to a gene: 6. The CDR3 DNA follows: TGTGCCAGCTTGAGGACTAGCGGGGTTAGCACAGATACGCAGTATTTT. Protein sequence: CASLRTSGVSTDTQYF.

The chain combines TRBV30 with TRBJ1-1; D is unclear. The germline V gene has CDR1 GTSNPN and CDR2 SVGIG (reference sequence). Trimming left V 3 bases short and J 6 bases short, with 8 bases between. There are 11 residues in the CDR3. CDR3 sequence: CAWREYAEAFF. As DNA, the CDR3 is TGTGCCTGGAGAGAGTACGCTGAAGCTTTCTTT.

This chain links TRBV27 with TRBJ1-1; perhaps TRBD1 as D (6 bases). The CDR3 contains 16 residues. Trimming cost V 7 bases and J 4 bases, with 22 bases left between them. The V gene's germline CDR1 is MNHEY and CDR2 SMNVEV (reference sequence). CDR3 residues: CASNIIGPRGATEAFF. In DNA, the CDR3 is TGTGCCAGCAATATCATAGGGCCGCGGGGGGCCACTGAAGCTTTCTTT.

In its sample, this clone was seen once. The chain uses TRBV13 and TRBJ2-5; D is possibly TRBD1 (6 bases). CDR1 is PRHDT and CDR2 is FYEKMQ in the germline V gene (reference sequence). CDR3 length: 16 residues. Between the trimmed V and J ends, which lost 2 bases and 4 bases, there was a span of 17 bases. Here the CDR3 reads CASSLSRQVIGETQYF. DNA of the CDR3: TGTGCCAGCAGCTTAAGTCGACAGGTCATTGGAGAGACCCAGTACTTC.

The count of this clone is one. The chain links TRBV5-1 to TRBJ1-5, with D uncertain. Germline CDR1 and CDR2: SGHRS and YFSETQ. The CDR3 spans 15 residues. The ends were cut back, 0 bases at V and 0 bases at J, with 7 bases in the middle. This CDR3 is CASSLGGNSNQPQHF. CDR3 coding DNA: TGCGCCAGCAGCTTGGGAGGGAATAGCAATCAGCCCCAGCATTTT.

The chain joins TRBV3-1 (or the pseudogene TRBV3-2) to TRBJ1-1; D uncertain. V lost 10 bases, J lost 1 base, and 13 bases lay in between. Per the germline V gene, CDR1 is LGHDT and CDR2 is YNNKEL (reference sequence). This CDR3 is 13 amino acids long. The CDR3 DNA follows: TGTGCCACCGCCAGACGGGAGAACACTGAAGCTTTCTTT. Amino acids: CATARRENTEAFF.

CDR3 DNA: TGTGCCAGCAGTTTATCGGTCAGGGGTTCGGCCGAGCAGTACTTC. Its protein is CASSLSVRGSAEQYF. The genes are TRBV28 and TRBJ2-7, with D perhaps matching TRBD1 (6 bases). Trimming stripped 1 base from V and 6 bases from J, with 16 bases between. From germline, CDR1 is MDHEN and CDR2 SYDVKM. The CDR3 is 15 amino acids.

The chain combines TRBV7-3 with TRBJ2-1; TRBD1 matches at 7 bases. There are 15 residues in the CDR3. J lost 4 bases, V lost 5 bases, and 8 bases had no gene match. Germline CDR1 reads SGHTA; CDR2 reads FQGTGA. CDR3 bases: TGTGCCAGCAGCCCCACTCGGGACAGTTACAATGAGCAGTTCTTC. Its translation: CASSPTRDSYNEQFF.

The chain employs TRBV7-8 and TRBJ2-5, with D uncertain. Germline V lookup: CDR1 SGHVS, CDR2 FQNEAQ. V was clipped by 5 bases and J by 3 bases, with 19 bases between them. CDR3 size: 16 residues. Here the CDR3 reads CASSPFRVLRKETQYF. The CDR3, as DNA: TGTGCCAGCAGCCCTTTCCGGGTTTTGAGAAAAGAGACCCAGTACTTC.

The genes are TRBV5-1 and TRBJ2-3, with D maybe TRBD1 (5 bases). This CDR3 is built from 15 residues. Looked up from germline, CDR1 is SGHRS and CDR2 is YFSETQ. V gave up 4 bases and J gave up 0 bases, with 12 bases separating them. The CDR3 sequence: CASSQDSSSTDTQYF. The CDR3 nucleotides read TGCGCCAGCAGCCAAGACAGTTCTAGCACAGATACGCAGTATTTT.

The genes are TRBV9 and TRBJ1-6, with D unclear. The ends were cut back, 3 bases at V and 1 base at J, with 8 bases in the middle. Germline V CDR1 and CDR2: SGDLS, YYNGEE. The CDR3 runs 15 residues. The CDR3 sequence: CASSATASYNSPLHF. In DNA form, the CDR3 reads TGTGCCAGCAGCGCCACAGCATCCTATAATTCACCCCTCCACTTT. Filled out from reference TRBV9 and TRBJ1-6, the complete variable domain reads DSGVTQTPKHLITATGQRVTLRCSPRSGDLSVYWYQQSLDQGLQFLIQYYNGEERAKGNILERFSAQQFPDLHSELNLSSLELGDSALYFCASSATASYNSPLHFGNGTRLTVT.

This chain connects TRBV28 to TRBJ2-2; TRBD2 matches 9 bases. The CDR3 consists of 20 residues. V was pared by 6 bases and J by 3 bases, with 20 bases of the junction left unmatched. CDR1 and CDR2 (germline): MDHEN, SYDVKM. The CDR3 here is CASSSILQGLAYEYTGELFF. CDR3 nucleotides: TGTGCCAGCAGCTCCATCCTCCAGGGACTAGCATATGAGTACACCGGGGAGCTGTTTTTT.

The J gene is TRBJ2-7, the V gene TRBV19; 9 nucleotides agree with TRBD1. Germline CDR1 is LNHDA and CDR2 is SQIVND (reference sequence). The ends lost 4 bases at V and 4 bases at J; junction bases unmatched: 8. The CDR3 runs 15 residues. The CDR3 coding sequence is TGTGCCAGTAGTAAACAGAGACAGGGGGATTACGAGCAGTACTTC. Encoded protein: CASSKQRQGDYEQYF.

V is TRBV6-4 and J is TRBJ2-1; D ambiguous. Germline assignment: CDR1 MRHNA and CDR2 SNTAGT. CDR3 length equals 14 residues. Trimming removed 7 bases from V and 2 bases from J, with 12 bases in between. CDR3 in amino acids: CASTERAPYNEQFF. CDR3 in DNA: TGTGCCAGCACCGAACGAGCGCCCTACAATGAGCAGTTCTTC.

The table lists this clone with a count of one. The chain combines TRBV27 with TRBJ2-5, with 7 bases lining up with TRBD2. V lost 5 bases, J lost 5 bases, and 11 bases stayed unmatched. Germline loops: CDR1 MNHEY, CDR2 SMNVEV (reference sequence). This CDR3 is built from 15 residues. CDR3 nucleotides: TGTGCCAGCAGTGCCTTTCGAGCGGGGAGCGAGACCCAGTACTTC. Translation gives CASSAFRAGSETQYF.

V and J are TRBV7-6 and TRBJ2-6; 8 bases match TRBD1. After removal of 4 bases from V and 0 bases from J, the junction contained 2 bases not matched to a gene. This CDR3 region has 16 residues. Germline V gene lookup returns CDR1 SGHVS and CDR2 FNYEAQ. CDR3 DNA: TGTGCCAGCAGCTCAACAGGGGGCTCTGGGGCCAACGTCCTGACTTTC. It translates to CASSSTGGSGANVLTF.

This rearrangement joins TRBV2 to TRBJ1-1; 7 bases match TRBD1. Germline V gene sequence: CDR1 SNHLY, CDR2 FYNNEI. The CDR3 extends over 15 amino acids. The junction had 2 bases not matched to a gene; V was cut back by 0 bases and J by 1 base. CDR3 amino acids: CASSEARTGNTEAFF. In DNA, the CDR3 is TGTGCCAGCAGTGAAGCACGGACAGGGAACACTGAAGCTTTCTTT.

The count of this clone is one. The genes are TRBV19 and TRBJ1-2; no firm D call. V was trimmed by 2 bases and J by 7 bases, leaving 5 bases between them. The germline V gene has CDR1 LNHDA and CDR2 SQIVND (reference sequence). CDR3 size: 11 residues. CDR3 residues: CASSINGGYTF. In DNA, the CDR3 is TGTGCCAGTAGTATAAACGGTGGCTACACCTTC.

The rearrangement joins TRBV29-1 to TRBJ2-3, with 11 bases lining up with TRBD2. The CDR3 is 13 residues long. CDR1 SQVTM and CDR2 ANQGSEA come from the germline V gene. Trimming at V came to 5 bases and at J to 8 bases, leaving 6 bases not matched to a gene. As DNA, the CDR3 is TGCAGCGTTTCACTAGCGGGGGAAATTACGCAGTATTTT. Translation gives CSVSLAGEITQYF.